This TCR beta chain is drawn from a study of identical twins. In TCRdb, the 5' RACE reads were re-called with MiXCR into one record per CDR3 protein. The sample has about 890,000 distinct CDR3 sequences, approximately 13% seen once. General observations from the study: Rather than following the same donors, the conclusions depended on cross-sectional statistical analysis. Analyses of zero insertions could, in part, be confounded by invariant MAIT and iNKT cells. Carriage of fewer insertions was seen in abundant cord blood beta clonotypes, whereas memory repertoires showed none.

There are a few counts of this clonotype. The antigen remains unidentified. The ends lost 5 bases at V and 3 bases at J; junction bases unmatched: 4. Germline CDR1 is SGHRS and CDR2 is YFSETQ. The CDR3 runs 13 residues. These sequences were also reported in another study, on yellow fever vaccine responses in identical twins.

This receptor was taken from a woman between 18 and 29 years old in good health. Specimen: PBMCs. The gene calls are TRBV5-1 and TRBJ2-5; 7 nucleotides agree with TRBD1. CDR3 in amino acids: CASRLGQEETQYF. The DNA for the CDR3 is TGCGCCAGCAGGCTCGGACAGGAAGAGACCCAGTACTTC.